This T cell receptor beta chain was profiled in a study of blood T cell repertoires in COVID-19. Study at large: Samples representing acute and convalescent COVID-19 were sourced from the United States, Italy and Spain. Sources were T cells, B-cell-depleted T cells, or PBMCs; the material itself was cDNA or gDNA.

The CDR3 length is 13 residues. The germline gives CDR1 MGHRA, CDR2 YSYEKL. Trimming left V 2 bases short and J 8 bases short, with 10 bases between. In the original analysis: Estimated nucleated cell counts came from reference gene primer amplification. Profiling relied on immunoSEQ multiplex PCR, and the TCRdb table lists in-frame clones only, not all of them. V and J calls plus clone size are reproduced from that table; the DNA served to infer D and trimming. Of about 76,000 clones in the sample, about 87% were seen once. The sequence came from a man aged 45-65 years with active COVID-19. This chain connects TRBV4-1 to TRBJ1-5; a possible D gene is TRBD1 (5 bases). Sequences were obtained from peripheral blood. In DNA, the CDR3 is TGCGCCAGCAGCCAACGGCTAGGGGAGCCCCAGCATTTT. Amino acids: CASSQRLGEPQHF.